This T cell receptor (beta chain) appears in the sequencing data of a study of cytomegalovirus exposure and HLA in healthy donors. The CDR3 contains 14 residues. V shed 8 bases, J shed 0 bases, and the junction held 3 bases outside the gene matches. Germline lookup yields CDR1 ENHRY and CDR2 SYGVKD. In the PCR, 60 Vbeta and 13 Jbeta primers were used. Original processing notes: The authors later counted approximately 80 million unique TCR beta chains, some 10 million of them shared. Using immunoSEQ multiplex PCR, the repertoire was profiled, and TCRdb retains in-frame clones only, with some absent. V and J calls and clone size are given by that table; D and trimming were obtained from the DNA. The sample records about 120,000 clones, 55% to 75% being singletons.

This sequence was found in a man younger than 40 in good health and CMV-seronegative. The rearrangement joins TRBV10-3 to TRBJ2-2; 7 bases align to TRBD2. Specimen: PBMCs. CDR3 DNA sequence: TGTGCCATCGGAGGACTAGCGAACACCGGGGAGCTGTTTTTT. Translating it yields CAIGGLANTGELFF.